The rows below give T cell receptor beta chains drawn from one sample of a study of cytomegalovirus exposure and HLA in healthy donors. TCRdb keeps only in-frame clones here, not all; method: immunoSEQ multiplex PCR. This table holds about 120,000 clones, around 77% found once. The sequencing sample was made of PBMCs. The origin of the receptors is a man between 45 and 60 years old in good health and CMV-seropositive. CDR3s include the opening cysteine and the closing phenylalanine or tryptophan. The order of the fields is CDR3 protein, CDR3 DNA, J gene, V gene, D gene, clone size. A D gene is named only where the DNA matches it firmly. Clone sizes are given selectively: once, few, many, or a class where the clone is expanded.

CASSTPGTTPWADTQYF,TGTGCCAGCAGCACGCCCGGGACTACACCTTGGGCAGATACGCAGTATTTT,TRBJ2-3,TRBV9,TRBD2,NA
CASIPTDKSSYEQYF,TGTGCCAGCATCCCGACAGACAAGAGCTCCTACGAGCAGTACTTC,TRBJ2-7,TRBV7-9,NA,NA
CASSVQRDRGSGDTQYF,TGTGCCAGCAGCGTTCAACGGGACAGGGGTTCGGGTGATACGCAGTATTTT,TRBJ2-3,TRBV9,TRBD1,NA
CASSQQGEPNSPLHF,TGCGCCAGCAGCCAACAGGGAGAACCAAATTCACCCCTCCACTTT,TRBJ1-6,TRBV10-2,NA,NA
CASSYSRQLPEAFF,TGTGCCAGCAGTTACTCGAGGCAGCTCCCTGAAGCTTTCTTT,TRBJ1-1,TRBV6-5,NA,once
CASTGVRNNSPLHF,TGTGCCAGCACAGGGGTTAGAAATAATTCACCCCTCCACTTT,TRBJ1-6,TRBV19,TRBD1,NA
CASSLSGRGGYTF,TGTGCCAGCAGCTTGTCAGGGCGGGGTGGCTACACCTTC,TRBJ1-2,TRBV5-4,NA,few
CASSLGEPTDTQYF,TGCGCCAGCAGCTTGGGTGAGCCCACAGATACGCAGTATTTT,TRBJ2-3,TRBV5-1,NA,NA
CASSAGQGRSEQYF,TGTGCCAGCAGTGCGGGACAGGGGAGGTCCGAGCAGTACTTC,TRBJ2-7,TRBV28,TRBD1,NA
CASSLPPGQGLQTEAFF,TGTGCCAGCAGTTTGCCCCCGGGACAGGGTTTACAGACTGAAGCTTTCTTT,TRBJ1-1,TRBV7-6,TRBD1,NA
CASSSGQLVYGYTF,TGTGCCAGCAGCTCGGGACAGCTGGTCTATGGCTACACCTTC,TRBJ1-2,TRBV5-6,TRBD1,NA
CASSPGQGTWEQYF,TGTGCCAGCAGTCCGGGACAGGGGACGTGGGAGCAGTACTTC,TRBJ2-7,TRBV7-6,TRBD1,NA
CASSTRLAPSIQYF,TGTGCCAGCAGTACTAGACTAGCCCCAAGCATTCAGTACTTC,TRBJ2-4,TRBV2,TRBD2,NA
CASSGQQVGTYEQYF,TGTGCCAGCAGCGGCCAACAGGTGGGGACCTACGAGCAGTACTTC,TRBJ2-7,TRBV6-1,NA,once
CASSFRRDTEAFF,TGTGCCAGCAGCTTTAGGAGGGACACTGAAGCTTTCTTT,TRBJ1-1,TRBV13,NA,few
CSVERQGAGYTF,TGCAGCGTTGAACGGCAGGGGGCAGGATACACCTTC,TRBJ1-2,TRBV29-1,TRBD1,once
CASSAGQGAYNEQFF,TGCGCCAGCAGTGCCGGACAGGGCGCCTACAATGAGCAGTTCTTC,TRBJ2-1,TRBV10-1,TRBD1,NA
CASSRGDSEIYGYTF,TGCGCCAGCAGCCGCGGGGACAGCGAGATCTATGGCTACACCTTC,TRBJ1-2,TRBV5-1,TRBD1,NA
CASSIPGDSPLHF,TGTGCCAGCAGCATCCCCGGGGATTCACCCCTCCACTTT,TRBJ1-6,TRBV9,NA,NA
CASSYAGLNSPLHF,TGTGCCAGCAGTTACGCAGGGCTTAATTCACCCCTCCACTTT,TRBJ1-6,TRBV6-5,NA,NA
CASSLAPGAHHEQYF,TGTGCCAGCAGCTTAGCCCCAGGGGCCCACCACGAGCAGTACTTC,TRBJ2-7,TRBV7-6,NA,NA
CASRPGANTGELFF,TGTGCCAGCAGACCAGGGGCTAACACCGGGGAGCTGTTTTTT,TRBJ2-2,TRBV27,NA,NA
CASSFTGQGLRSGAFF,TGTGCCAGCAGTTTTACCGGACAGGGTCTAAGATCGGGCGCTTTCTTT,TRBJ1-1,TRBV28,TRBD1,NA
CASSLMTYGNTIYF,TGTGCCAGCAGTTTAATGACATACGGAAACACCATATATTTT,TRBJ1-3,TRBV28,NA,NA
CASSRYRTGGHNEQFF,TGCGCCAGCAGTCGTTATAGGACAGGGGGCCACAATGAGCAGTTCTTC,TRBJ2-1,TRBV23-1,TRBD1,few
CAWSARQAPEQFF,TGTGCCTGGAGTGCCCGACAGGCTCCTGAGCAGTTCTTC,TRBJ2-1,TRBV30,NA,NA
CASSFSSFGNEKLFF,TGTGCCAGCAGCTTCTCGAGTTTCGGGAATGAAAAACTGTTTTTT,TRBJ1-4,TRBV7-2,NA,NA
CASSATESGLGGQYF,TGCGCCAGCAGCGCCACCGAGTCCGGGTTAGGGGGGCAGTACTTC,TRBJ2-7,TRBV5-1,NA,few
CASSSSSQDTQYF,TGCGCCAGCAGCTCTTCTAGCCAGGATACGCAGTATTTT,TRBJ2-3,TRBV5-1,NA,once
CAWSLSTNEKLFF,TGTGCCTGGAGCTTATCAACTAATGAAAAACTGTTTTTT,TRBJ1-4,TRBV30,NA,NA
CASSTRQGVGTEAFF,TGTGCCAGCAGCACCCGACAGGGGGTTGGCACTGAAGCTTTCTTT,TRBJ1-1,TRBV5-6,TRBD1,few
CASGLVAGRERSAGELFF,TGTGCTAGTGGTTTGGTTGCCGGGAGAGAGCGGTCCGCCGGGGAGCTGTTTTTT,TRBJ2-2,TRBV12-5,NA,once
CASSLRQGQAVATEAFF,TGCGCCAGCAGCTTGAGGCAGGGGCAGGCAGTGGCCACTGAAGCTTTCTTT,TRBJ1-1,TRBV5-1,NA,NA
CASSEEGPYNEQFF,TGTGCCAGCAGTGAGGAGGGCCCCTACAATGAGCAGTTCTTC,TRBJ2-1,TRBV6-5,NA,NA
CATREVGWGYTF,TGTGCCACCAGGGAGGTGGGCTGGGGCTACACCTTC,TRBJ1-2,TRBV10-3,NA,NA
CASSPHSGGHNEQFF,TGTGCCAGCAGTCCTCATAGCGGGGGACACAATGAGCAGTTCTTC,TRBJ2-1,TRBV7-3,TRBD2,NA
CASSLQTGGGYTF,TGTGCCAGCAGCCTCCAGACAGGGGGCGGCTACACCTTC,TRBJ1-2,TRBV7-9,TRBD1,NA
CASSVGQSSGNTIYF,TGTGCCAGCAGCGTAGGACAGAGCTCTGGAAACACCATATATTTT,TRBJ1-3,TRBV9,NA,NA
CASSVGARGVQDTQYF,TGTGCCAGCAGCGTAGGGGCGCGGGGGGTCCAAGATACGCAGTATTTT,TRBJ2-3,TRBV9,TRBD2,NA